This T cell receptor beta chain came from a study of CD8+CD57+ T cells in acquired aplastic anemia. As for the study in general: CD4+ and CD8+ cells, once sorted, gave DNA averaging about 3 ug.

Germline V gene lookup returns CDR1 GTSNPN and CDR2 SVGIG (reference sequence). The CDR3 runs to 13 residues. The junction had 9 bases not matched to a gene; V was cut back by 0 bases and J by 11 bases. Whole-study findings and limits: In CD8+ cells, Simpson's diversity showed no significant difference between patients and controls.

This clonotype appeared a few times. The antigen is undetermined. Both TCR beta VDJ combination and CDR3 sequence profiling were carried out. Genomic DNA was the template for this profiling. Each CDR3 protein is one row after TCRdb ran MiXCR on the reads. The repertoire includes some 140,000 distinct CDR3 sequences, 35% to 50% of them detected once, and roughly 8.9% sits in the top ten. The sample consisted of sorted CD4+, CD8+, or CD8+CD57+ T cells (not recorded which) from PBMCs. This clonotype was sampled from a human donor in good health, serving as a control. The rearrangement links TRBV30 to TRBJ1-1; 7 nucleotides agree with TRBD1. The CDR3 region has the DNA TGTGCCTGGAGTGTATTCCGGGACAGAGGGGCTTTCTTT. Its translation: CAWSVFRDRGAFF.